These T cell receptor beta chains were read from a single sample in a study of blood T cell repertoires in COVID-19. Clones were sequenced by immunoSEQ multiplex PCR, and TCRdb holds only the in-frame ones, with some missing. The data contain around 110,000 clones, about 91% of them singletons. Sequencing was done on a sample of peripheral blood. The origin of the receptors is a man aged 45-65 years with active or convalescent COVID-19. Each CDR3 is given with its conserved first and last residue. Fields, in order: D gene, V gene, J gene, clone size, CDR3 DNA, CDR3 protein. The D gene is left open where the match is weak. Only some rows state a clone size, as once, few, many or a class for expanded clones.

TRBD1	TRBV11-2	TRBJ2-7	.	TGTGCCAGCAGCTTAGATTCAGGACAGGCCTACGAGCAGTACTTC	CASSLDSGQAYEQYF
TRBD2	TRBV6-5	TRBJ2-7	.	TGTGCCAGCAGGAATAGCGGGACCTACGAGCAGTACTTC	CASRNSGTYEQYF
.	TRBV6-6	TRBJ2-7	.	TGTGCCAGCAGGATTGGGACAATACACGAGCAGTACTTC	CASRIGTIHEQYF
.	TRBV6-2/TRBV6-3	TRBJ1-5	.	TGTGCCAGCAGTTACTCGACGGCCAGGATCGACAATCAGCCCCAGCATTTT	CASSYSTARIDNQPQHF
TRBD1	TRBV28	TRBJ1-6	few	TGTGCCAGCAGTTTACATGGGGACAGTAGATATTCACCCCTCCACTTT	CASSLHGDSRYSPLHF
.	TRBV21-1	TRBJ2-1	.	TGTGCCAGCAGCAAAGTAGCTAGCAGACACTACAATGAGCAGTTCTTC	CASSKVASRHYNEQFF
TRBD2	TRBV24-1	TRBJ2-5	.	TGTGCCACCAGTGATTCCCCTGGGACTAGACCTAGTGTGGAGACCCAGTACTTC	CATSDSPGTRPSVETQYF
.	TRBV28	TRBJ1-3	.	TGTGCCAGCAGTACCGGTTTCTCTGGAAACACCATATATTTT	CASSTGFSGNTIYF
TRBD1	TRBV5-6	TRBJ2-4	few	TGTGCCAGCAGAATGACAGGGTCCAAAAACATTCAGTACTTC	CASRMTGSKNIQYF
.	TRBV7-9	TRBJ2-7	.	TGTGCCAGCAGCTTATCGGAGGGGTGGTATGAGCAGTACTTC	CASSLSEGWYEQYF
TRBD1	TRBV15	TRBJ2-5	.	TGTGCCACCAGCGGAGGGACAGGCCCGGGCAAAGAGACCCAGTACTTC	CATSGGTGPGKETQYF
TRBD1	TRBV18	TRBJ1-4	.	TGTGCCAGCTCCCGATCCTCCGGGACAGGAAATGAAAAACTGTTTTTT	CASSRSSGTGNEKLFF
TRBD1	TRBV7-9	TRBJ1-2	medium-sized	TGTGCCAGCAGTGGGACAGGGGCCTACTATGGCTACACCTTC	CASSGTGAYYGYTF
TRBD2	TRBV4-3	TRBJ2-1	few	TGCGCCAGCAGCCAAGCCAAGACTAGCGGGAGAAGCCATGAGCAGTTCTTC	CASSQAKTSGRSHEQFF